This TCR beta chain was captured by sequencing in a study of blood T cell repertoires in COVID-19. Sequencing was performed with immunoSEQ multiplex PCR; in TCRdb, only in-frame clones are kept and a portion is missing. Here the sample spans 70,000 to 100,000 clones, approximately 78% being singletons. The TCR comes from a woman aged 80 or older with acute or convalescent COVID-19. The sample was peripheral blood.

The CDR3 loop reads CASSPRDRAGDTQYF. The CDR3 DNA follows: TGTGCCAGCAGCCCCCGGGACAGGGCTGGAGATACGCAGTATTTT. The chain couples TRBV7-2 to TRBJ2-3; 9 bases fit TRBD1. V was clipped by 5 bases and J by 5 bases; unmatched bases: 8. The CDR3 is 15 residues long. Per the germline V gene, CDR1 is SGHTA and CDR2 is FQGNSA.